The entry that follows covers one T cell receptor beta chain sequence. These data come from a study of cytomegalovirus exposure and HLA in healthy donors. The study ran its PCR with 60 Vbeta and 13 Jbeta primers. Data came from immunoSEQ multiplex PCR; TCRdb stores just in-frame clones and leaves some out. Here the sample spans 130,000 or so clones, around 78% being singletons. The sequence was collected from a female donor in good health and CMV-seropositive. Sequenced input: PBMCs.

The CDR3 reads CASSLSWDRIYEQYF. The CDR3 bases are TGTGCCAGCAGTTTATCGTGGGACAGGATCTACGAGCAGTACTTC. This chain connects TRBV27 to TRBJ2-7, with 8 bases matching TRBD1. The germline CDR1 and CDR2 sequences are MNHEY and SMNVEV (reference sequence). V trimming: 0 bases; J trimming: 3 bases; junction bases outside the gene matches: 4. The CDR3 is 15 residues long.